The TCR beta chain under discussion was sequenced for a study of blood T cell repertoires in COVID-19. V shed 3 bases, J shed 6 bases, and the junction held 10 bases outside the gene matches. CDR1 is SGDLS and CDR2 is YYNGEE in the germline V gene. CDR3 length: 15 residues. This clone was recorded only once. This table comes from immunoSEQ multiplex PCR, and its TCRdb copy is limited to in-frame clones, with some not included. The profile shows 150,000 to 180,000 clones, approximately 90% of them singletons. The J gene is TRBJ2-7, the V gene TRBV9; 9 nucleotides match TRBD2. Material for sequencing was peripheral blood. This TCR came from a woman aged 40 to 50 with acute or convalescent COVID-19. DNA of the CDR3: TGTGCCAGCAGCGCTCCCGGGACTAGCATTGGCGAGCAGTACTTC. It encodes CASSAPGTSIGEQYF. Filled out from reference TRBV9 and TRBJ2-7, the complete variable domain reads DSGVTQTPKHLITATGQRVTLRCSPRSGDLSVYWYQQSLDQGLQFLIQYYNGEERAKGNILERFSAQQFPDLHSELNLSSLELGDSALYFCASSAPGTSIGEQYFGPGTRLTVT.